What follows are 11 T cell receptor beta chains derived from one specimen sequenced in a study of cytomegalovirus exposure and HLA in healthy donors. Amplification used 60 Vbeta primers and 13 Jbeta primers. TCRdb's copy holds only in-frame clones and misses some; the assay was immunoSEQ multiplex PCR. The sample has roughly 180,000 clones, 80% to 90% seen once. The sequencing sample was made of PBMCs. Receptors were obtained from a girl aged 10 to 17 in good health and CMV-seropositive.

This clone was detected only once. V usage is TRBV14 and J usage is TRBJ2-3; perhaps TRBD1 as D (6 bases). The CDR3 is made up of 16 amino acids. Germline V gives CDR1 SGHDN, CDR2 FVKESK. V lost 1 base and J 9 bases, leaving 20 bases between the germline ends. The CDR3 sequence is CASSQGRQGMLGTQYF. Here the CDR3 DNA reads TGTGCCAGCAGCCAAGGTCGGCAGGGGATGTTGGGGACGCAGTATTTT.

This CDR3 is CASSPTLREHLNTEAFF. The CDR3 DNA follows: TGCGCCAGCAGCCCCACTCTTCGGGAGCACTTGAACACTGAAGCTTTCTTT. The V gene is TRBV5-1, the J gene TRBJ1-1; no clear D gene. V dropped 4 bases and J dropped 0 bases, with 19 bases sitting between them. This CDR3 spans 17 amino acids. CDR1 is SGHRS, CDR2 YFSETQ, per germline.

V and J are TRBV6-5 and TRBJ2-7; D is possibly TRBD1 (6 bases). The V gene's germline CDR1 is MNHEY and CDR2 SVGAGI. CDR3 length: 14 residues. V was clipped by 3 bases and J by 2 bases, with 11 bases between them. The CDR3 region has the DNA TGTGCCAGCAGTTATCAGGGGTCTCCCTACGAGCAGTACTTC. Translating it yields CASSYQGSPYEQYF.

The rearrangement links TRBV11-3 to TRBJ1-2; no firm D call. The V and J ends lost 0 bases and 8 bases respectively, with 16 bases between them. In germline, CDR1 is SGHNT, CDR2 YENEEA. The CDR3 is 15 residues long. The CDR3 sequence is CASSLDFEGWRGYTF. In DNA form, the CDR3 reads TGTGCCAGCAGCTTAGATTTTGAAGGTTGGAGAGGCTACACCTTC.

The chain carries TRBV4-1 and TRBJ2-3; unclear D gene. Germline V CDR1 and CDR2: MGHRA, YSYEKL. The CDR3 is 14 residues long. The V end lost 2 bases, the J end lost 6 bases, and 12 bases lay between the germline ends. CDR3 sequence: CASSQNMAPDTQYF. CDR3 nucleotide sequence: TGCGCCAGCAGCCAAAACATGGCCCCTGATACGCAGTATTTT.

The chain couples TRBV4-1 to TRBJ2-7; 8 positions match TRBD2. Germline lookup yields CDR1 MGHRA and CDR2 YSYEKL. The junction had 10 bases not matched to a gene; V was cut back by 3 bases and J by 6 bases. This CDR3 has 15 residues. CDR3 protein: CASSQAGGRVREQYF. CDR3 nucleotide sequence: TGCGCCAGCAGCCAGGCGGGAGGACGGGTCCGCGAGCAGTACTTC.

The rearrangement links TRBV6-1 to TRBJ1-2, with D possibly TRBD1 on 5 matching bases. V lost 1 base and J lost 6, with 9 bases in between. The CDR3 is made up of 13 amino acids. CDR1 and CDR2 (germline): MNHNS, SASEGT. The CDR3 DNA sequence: TGTGCCAGCAGTGAAGGCGGGGGGGATGGCTACACCTTC. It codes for CASSEGGGDGYTF.

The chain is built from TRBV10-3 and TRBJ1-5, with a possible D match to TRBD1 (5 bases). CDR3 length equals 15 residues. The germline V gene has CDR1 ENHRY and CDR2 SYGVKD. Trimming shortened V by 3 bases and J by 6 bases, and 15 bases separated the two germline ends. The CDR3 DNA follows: TGTGCCATCAGTGAATCAGCCAGGCAGGGTCAGCCCCAGCATTTT. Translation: CAISESARQGQPQHF.

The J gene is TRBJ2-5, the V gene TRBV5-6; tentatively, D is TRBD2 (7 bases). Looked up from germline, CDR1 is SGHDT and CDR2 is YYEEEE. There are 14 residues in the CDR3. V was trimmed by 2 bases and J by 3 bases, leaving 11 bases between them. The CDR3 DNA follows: TGTGCCAGCAGCTTTAGGGGGGGTAAAGAGACCCAGTACTTC. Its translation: CASSFRGGKETQYF.

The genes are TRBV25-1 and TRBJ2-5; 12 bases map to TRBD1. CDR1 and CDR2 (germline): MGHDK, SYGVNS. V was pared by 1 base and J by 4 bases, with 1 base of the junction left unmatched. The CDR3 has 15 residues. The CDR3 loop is CASSELGQGAETQYF. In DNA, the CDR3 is TGTGCCAGCAGTGAATTGGGACAGGGGGCAGAGACCCAGTACTTC.

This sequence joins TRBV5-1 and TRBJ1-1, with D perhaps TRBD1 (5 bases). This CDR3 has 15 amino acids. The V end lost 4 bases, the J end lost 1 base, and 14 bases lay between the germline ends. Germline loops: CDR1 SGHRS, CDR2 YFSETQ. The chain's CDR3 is CASSLQTASNTEAFF. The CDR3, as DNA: TGCGCCAGCAGCCTCCAGACAGCATCGAACACTGAAGCTTTCTTT.